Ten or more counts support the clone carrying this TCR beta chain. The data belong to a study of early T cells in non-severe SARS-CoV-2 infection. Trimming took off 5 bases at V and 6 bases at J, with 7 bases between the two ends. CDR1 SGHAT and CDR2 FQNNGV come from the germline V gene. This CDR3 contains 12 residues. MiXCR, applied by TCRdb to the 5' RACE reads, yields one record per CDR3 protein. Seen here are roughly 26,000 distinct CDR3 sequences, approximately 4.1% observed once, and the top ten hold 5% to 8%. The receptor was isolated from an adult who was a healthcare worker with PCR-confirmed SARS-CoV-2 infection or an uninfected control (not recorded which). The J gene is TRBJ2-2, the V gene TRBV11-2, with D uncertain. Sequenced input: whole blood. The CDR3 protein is CASSLTAGELFF. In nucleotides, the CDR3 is TGTGCCAGCAGCCTGACGGCCGGGGAGCTGTTTTTT.